This T cell receptor (beta chain) is from a study of persistence of HIV-infected CD4 T cells. Broader study findings: Antigen-responding cells were enriched for degenerate expanded CDR3beta sequences. CMV- and Gag-responding cells had lower TCRbeta richness than CD3/CD28-responding cells.

For this clone: Its antigen is not known.

Overlapping HIV-1 Gag 15-mer peptides at about 1 ug per peptide per mL were used. CD4+ T cells upregulating both CD40 ligand and CD69 were sorted as responding cells. For roughly 19 hours, CD8-depleted PBMCs received anti-CD28/CD49d costimulation, a CD40-blocking antibody and enfuvirtide. The immunoSEQ assay was version 4, run in survey mode. Each sample used up to about 1 ug genomic DNA diluted to approximately 9 ng/uL. Libraries were prepared by immunoSEQ multiplex PCR; TCRdb keeps only in-frame clonotypes and omits some of them. The table records under 40,000 clones, roughly 71% of them present only once. This sequence originates from an adult man with HIV who was CMV-seropositive. The specimen was CD4+ T cells sorted from PBMCs after approximately 19-hour stimulation, collected from a patient who received antiretroviral therapy.

The CDR3, as DNA: TGTGCCAGCAGTTACCGTCGAACCCCGCCGAACACTGAAGCTTTCTTT. Its translation is CASSYRRTPPNTEAFF. V usage is TRBV6-5 and J usage is TRBJ1-1; D is uncertain. There are 16 residues in the CDR3. V lost 2 bases and J 1 base, leaving 14 bases between the germline ends. CDR1 and CDR2 (germline): MNHEY, SVGAGI.